One T cell receptor beta chain is described in this entry. These data come from a study of blood T cell repertoires in COVID-19. The CDR3 covers 13 residues. V lost 3 bases, J lost 4 bases, and 9 bases lay in between. Germline V gene sequence: CDR1 MDHEN, CDR2 SYDVKM. How the authors handled the data: Estimated nucleated cell counts came from reference gene primer amplification. Assay: immunoSEQ multiplex PCR; the TCRdb copy retains only in-frame clones and omits some. The V and J calls and the clone size are those of that table, but D and trimming were determined from the DNA. The repertoire holds 200,000 to 300,000 clones, with about 80% as singletons.

The specimen sequenced was peripheral blood. The clonotype originates from a woman aged 80 or older with acute or convalescent COVID-19. V gene TRBV28 combines with J gene TRBJ2-5; D may be TRBD2 (5 bases). The CDR3, as DNA: TGTGCCAGCAGTTTTTCGGGGAGAGAGACCCAGTACTTC. Its protein is CASSFSGRETQYF.